This TCR beta chain was recorded in a study of regulatory T cells in long-lasting Graves disease. This clonotype was recorded many times. Its specificity is not known. Noted time point: newly diagnosed GD, antithyroid drugs for less than 3 months. PBMC RNA served as the TCR library source. General observations from the study: It is possible that accuracy was reduced by the small size of the sample.

V lost 3 bases and J lost 5, with 13 bases in between. Per germline, CDR1 DFQATT and CDR2 SNEGSKA (reference sequence). The CDR3 has 14 residues. With iRepertoire HTBI primers and Arm-PCR of CDR3 regions, TCR beta libraries were built. TCRdb fed the multiplex PCR reads into MiXCR, producing one record per CDR3 protein. The table has about 530,000 distinct CDR3 sequences, 15% to 20% seen once. The data were also submitted as part of a second study, on T cells in Graves' hyperthyroidism and ophthalmopathy.

The material sequenced was peripheral blood mononuclear cells (PBMCs), taken at new diagnosis, from a patient treated with antithyroid drugs. This receptor was obtained from a woman aged 35-65 years with Graves disease. The chain is built from TRBV20-1 and TRBJ1-4; D is undetermined. CDR3 sequence: CSASSGPENEKLFF. The CDR3 DNA is TGCAGTGCTAGTTCTGGGCCCGAAAATGAAAAACTGTTTTTT.